The sample holds one count of the clone carrying this T cell receptor beta chain. The sample belongs to a study of T cell changes during pregnancy in multiple sclerosis. V was trimmed by 6 bases and J by 6 bases, leaving 18 bases between them. Per the germline V gene, CDR1 is LGHNA and CDR2 is YSLEER. The CDR3 is 15 amino acids. Libraries were prepared by immunoSEQ multiplex PCR; TCRdb keeps only in-frame clonotypes and omits some of them. Of over 35,000 clones in the sample, almost 95% were seen once. The TCR originated in a female donor with multiple sclerosis, enrolled in a pregnancy study. This chain links TRBV4-3 with TRBJ2-1; perhaps TRBD2 as D (5 bases). Material: CD8+ T cells from peripheral blood mononuclear cells, obtained in the third trimester of pregnancy. Here the CDR3 DNA reads TGCGCCAGCAGATCGGGTCCTAGCAGAAGCAATGAGCAGTTCTTC. Residues: CASRSGPSRSNEQFF.